This is a list of T cell receptor beta chains from one sample in a study of CD8 T cells in Susac syndrome. TCRdb analysed the immunoSEQ multiplex PCR reads with MiXCR anew, one entry per CDR3 protein. The sample has 150,000 to 200,000 distinct CDR3 sequences, 93% seen once. Source material: CD4+ T cells from PBMCs. The receptors were gathered from a human donor in good health. Both conserved end residues are part of each CDR3. The D gene is left open where the match is weak. Clone sizes are given selectively: once, few, many, or a class where the clone is expanded.

>NA|TRBV2|14|NA|TRBJ1-5
CASTGRVSNQPQHF
TGTGCCAGCACAGGCAGAGTTAGCAATCAGCCCCAGCATTTT
>TRBD2|TRBV5-1|16|NA|TRBJ2-1
CASSLGLAGGHDEQFF
TGCGCCAGCAGCTTGGGGCTAGCGGGGGGGCACGATGAGCAGTTCTTC
>TRBD1|TRBV7-9|13|NA|TRBJ1-1
CASKGTVSTEAFF
TGTGCCAGCAAAGGGACAGTGAGCACTGAAGCTTTCTTT
>NA|TRBV5-4|12|NA|TRBJ1-1
CASSPGVPPAFF
TGTGCCAGCAGCCCCGGGGTTCCGCCAGCTTTCTTT
>NA|TRBV4-1|15|NA|TRBJ2-1
CASTLSVTTANEQFF
TGCGCCAGCACACTCAGCGTGACAACGGCCAATGAGCAGTTCTTC
>NA|TRBV29-1|13|NA|TRBJ1-1
CSVVGTLNTEAFF
TGCAGCGTTGTGGGGACTCTGAACACTGAAGCTTTCTTT
>TRBD1|TRBV3-1|15|NA|TRBJ2-1
CASSQGTGWSNEQFF
TGTGCCAGCAGCCAAGGGACAGGGTGGAGCAATGAGCAGTTCTTC
>NA|TRBV29-1|10|NA|TRBJ1-2
CSVVQDGYTF
TGCAGCGTTGTCCAGGATGGCTACACCTTC
>NA|TRBV5-6|14|NA|TRBJ1-1
CASSLPGISTEAFF
TGTGCCAGCAGCTTACCGGGGATTAGCACTGAAGCTTTCTTT
>NA|TRBV18|13|NA|TRBJ1-2
CASSLDSNYGYTF
TGTGCCAGCTCGTTGGACAGTAACTATGGCTACACCTTC
>TRBD1|TRBV29-1|13|NA|TRBJ1-4
CSAQTGANEKLFF
TGCAGCGCACAGACAGGGGCTAATGAAAAACTGTTTTTT
>NA|TRBV11-2|15|NA|TRBJ1-5
CASSLGGSGTLPQHF
TGTGCCAGCAGCTTAGGGGGGTCAGGTACTTTGCCCCAGCATTTT
>TRBD1|TRBV14|18|NA|TRBJ1-4
CASSPRTGTSKTNEKLFF
TGTGCCAGCAGCCCCCGGACAGGGACGAGCAAAACTAATGAAAAACTGTTTTTT
>NA|TRBV5-1|18|NA|TRBJ1-2
CASSHLTLDREPNYGYTF
TGCGCCAGCAGCCACCTTACCTTGGACAGAGAACCTAACTATGGCTACACCTTC
>NA|TRBV5-6|12|few|TRBJ2-3
CASSQITDTQYF
TGTGCCAGCAGCCAGATCACAGATACGCAGTATTTT